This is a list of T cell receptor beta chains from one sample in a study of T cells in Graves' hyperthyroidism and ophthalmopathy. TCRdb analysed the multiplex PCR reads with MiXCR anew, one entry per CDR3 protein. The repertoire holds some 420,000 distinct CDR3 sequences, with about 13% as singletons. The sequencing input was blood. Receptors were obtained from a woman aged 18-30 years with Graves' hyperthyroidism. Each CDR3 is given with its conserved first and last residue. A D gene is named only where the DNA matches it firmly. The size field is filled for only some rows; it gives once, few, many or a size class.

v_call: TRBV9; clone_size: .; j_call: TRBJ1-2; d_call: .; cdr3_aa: CASSVGGAETGVFYGYTF; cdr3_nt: TGTGCCAGCAGCGTAGGAGGAGCTGAGACGGGGGTTTTCTATGGCTACACCTTC
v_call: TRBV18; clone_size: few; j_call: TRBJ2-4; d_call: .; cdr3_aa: CASSPPRSGAVAKNIQYF; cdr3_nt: TGTGCCAGCTCACCACCGAGGTCGGGGGCCGTAGCCAAAAACATTCAGTACTTC
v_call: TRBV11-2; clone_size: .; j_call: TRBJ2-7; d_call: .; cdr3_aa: CASSLAGQEQYF; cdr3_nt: TGTGCCAGCAGCTTAGCAGGGCAGGAGCAGTACTTC
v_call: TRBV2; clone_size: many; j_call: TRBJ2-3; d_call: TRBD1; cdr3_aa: CASRRDRASTDTQYF; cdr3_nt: TGTGCCAGCAGGAGGGACAGGGCTAGCACAGATACGCAGTATTTT
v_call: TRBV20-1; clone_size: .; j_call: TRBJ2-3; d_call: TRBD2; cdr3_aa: CSAYPLAGGGDTQYF; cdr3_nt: TGCAGTGCTTATCCTCTAGCGGGAGGGGGGGATACGCAGTATTTT
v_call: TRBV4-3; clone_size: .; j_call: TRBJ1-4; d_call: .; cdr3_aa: CASSQEGGGGSEKLFF; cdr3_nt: TGCGCCAGCAGCCAAGAAGGGGGAGGGGGAAGTGAAAAACTGTTTTTT
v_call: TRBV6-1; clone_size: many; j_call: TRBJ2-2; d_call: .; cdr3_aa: CAIMRRGGTGELFF; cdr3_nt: TGTGCCATAATGCGACGGGGTGGGACCGGGGAGCTGTTTTTT
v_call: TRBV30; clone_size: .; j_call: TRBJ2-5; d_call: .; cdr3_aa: CAWSVGQRARETQYF; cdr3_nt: TGTGCCTGGAGTGTAGGGCAGAGGGCGAGGGAGACCCAGTACTTC
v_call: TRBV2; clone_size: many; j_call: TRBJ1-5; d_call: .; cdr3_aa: CASRETGTEAPQHF; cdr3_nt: TGTGCCAGCAGGGAAACCGGGACTGAAGCTCCCCAGCATTTT
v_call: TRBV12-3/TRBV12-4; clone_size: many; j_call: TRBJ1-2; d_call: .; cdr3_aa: CASSFYEGDGYTF; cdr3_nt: TGTGCCAGCAGTTTTTACGAGGGAGATGGCTACACCTTC
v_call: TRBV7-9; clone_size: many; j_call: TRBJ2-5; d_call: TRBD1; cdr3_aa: CASSWDSETQYF; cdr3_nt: TGTGCCAGCAGTTGGGACAGCGAGACCCAGTACTTC
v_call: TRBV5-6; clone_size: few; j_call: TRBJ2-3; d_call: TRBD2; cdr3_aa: CASSLRFSGNTDTQYF; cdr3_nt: TGTGCCAGCAGCTTGAGGTTTAGCGGGAACACAGATACGCAGTATTTT
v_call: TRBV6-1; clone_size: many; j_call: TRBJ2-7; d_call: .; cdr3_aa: CASSETSREPWWEQYF; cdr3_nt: TGTGCCAGCAGTGAAACTTCCCGTGAACCGTGGTGGGAGCAGTACTTC
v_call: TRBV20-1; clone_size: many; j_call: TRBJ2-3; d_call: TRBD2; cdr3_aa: CSARRLAGDWTQYF; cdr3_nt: TGCAGTGCTAGGAGGCTAGCGGGAGATTGGACGCAGTATTTT
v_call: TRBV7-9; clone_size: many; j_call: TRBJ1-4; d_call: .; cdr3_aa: CASSLSGRGGNEKLFF; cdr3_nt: TGTGCCAGCAGCTTAAGCGGCAGGGGAGGAAATGAAAAACTGTTTTTT
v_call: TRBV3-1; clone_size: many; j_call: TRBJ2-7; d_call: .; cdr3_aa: CASSHPTGEQYF; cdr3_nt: TGTGCCAGCAGCCATCCGACTGGAGAGCAGTACTTC
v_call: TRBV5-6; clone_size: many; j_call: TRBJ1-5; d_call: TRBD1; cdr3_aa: CASSLNRGGDQPQHF; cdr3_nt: TGTGCCAGCAGCTTGAACAGAGGGGGCGATCAGCCCCAGCATTTT
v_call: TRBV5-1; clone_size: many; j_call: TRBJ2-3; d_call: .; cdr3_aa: CASRLTGRLLDTQYF; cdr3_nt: TGCGCCAGCAGACTAACGGGACGCCTTTTAGATACGCAGTATTTT
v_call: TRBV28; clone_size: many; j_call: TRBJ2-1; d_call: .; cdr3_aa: CASSIFRRSYNEQFF; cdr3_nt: TGTGCCAGCAGTATATTCAGGAGGTCCTACAATGAGCAGTTCTTC
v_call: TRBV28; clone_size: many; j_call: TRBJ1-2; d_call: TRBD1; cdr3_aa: CASSAYRGDYGYTF; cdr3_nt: TGTGCCAGCAGCGCGTACAGGGGGGACTATGGCTACACCTTC
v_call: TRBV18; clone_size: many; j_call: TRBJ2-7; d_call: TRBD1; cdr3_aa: CASSRQGRYEQYF; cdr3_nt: TGTGCCAGCTCCCGACAGGGACGCTACGAGCAGTACTTC
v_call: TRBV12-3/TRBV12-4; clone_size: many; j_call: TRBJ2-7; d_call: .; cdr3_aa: CASTGGNPHEQYF; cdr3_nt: TGTGCCAGCACGGGCGGGAACCCCCACGAGCAGTACTTC
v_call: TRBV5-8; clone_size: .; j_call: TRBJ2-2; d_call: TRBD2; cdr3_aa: CASTVLAGVNTGELFF; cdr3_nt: TGTGCCAGCACCGTACTAGCGGGAGTTAACACCGGGGAGCTGTTTTTT
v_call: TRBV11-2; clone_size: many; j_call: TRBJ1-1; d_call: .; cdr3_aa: CASSLDSGLRDTEAFF; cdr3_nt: TGTGCCAGCAGCTTAGATTCTGGCTTACGGGATACTGAAGCTTTCTTT
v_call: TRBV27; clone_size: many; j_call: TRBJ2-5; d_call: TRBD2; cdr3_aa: CATFGLAEGGETQYF; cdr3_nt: TGTGCCACCTTTGGCCTAGCGGAAGGTGGGGAGACCCAGTACTTC
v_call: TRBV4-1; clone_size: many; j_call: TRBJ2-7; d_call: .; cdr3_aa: CASSQGVGAEYEQYF; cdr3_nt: TGCGCCAGCAGCCAAGGGGTGGGGGCTGAATACGAGCAGTACTTC
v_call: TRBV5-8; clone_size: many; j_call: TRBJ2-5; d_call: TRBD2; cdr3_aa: CASSLAGGPETQYF; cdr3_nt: TGTGCCAGCAGCCTAGCGGGAGGGCCAGAGACCCAGTACTTC
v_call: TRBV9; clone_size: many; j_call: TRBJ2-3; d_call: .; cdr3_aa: CASSVLETGALLNTQYF; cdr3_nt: TGTGCCAGCAGCGTACTAGAGACGGGAGCTCTTCTTAATACGCAGTATTTT
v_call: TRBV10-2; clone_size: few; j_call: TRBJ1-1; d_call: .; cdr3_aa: CASRRGRAGSEAFF; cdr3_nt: TGCGCCAGCAGGAGAGGGAGGGCAGGTTCTGAAGCTTTCTTT
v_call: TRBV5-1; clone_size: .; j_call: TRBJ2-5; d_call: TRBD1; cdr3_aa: CASSLDGTGGEEAQYF; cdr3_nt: TGCGCCAGCAGCTTGGACGGGACAGGGGGCGAGGAGGCCCAGTACTTC
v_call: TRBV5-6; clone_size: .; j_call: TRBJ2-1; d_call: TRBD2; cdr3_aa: CASIAGDSYNEQFF; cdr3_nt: TGTGCCAGTATAGCGGGGGACTCCTACAATGAGCAGTTCTTC
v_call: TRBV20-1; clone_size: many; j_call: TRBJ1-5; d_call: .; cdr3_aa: CSARDTADQPQHF; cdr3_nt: TGCAGTGCTAGAGATACCGCAGATCAGCCCCAGCATTTT
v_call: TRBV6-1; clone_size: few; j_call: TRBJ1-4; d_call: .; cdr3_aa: CASSSRETNEKLFF; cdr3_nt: TGTGCCAGCAGTTCAAGAGAAACTAATGAAAAACTGTTTTTT
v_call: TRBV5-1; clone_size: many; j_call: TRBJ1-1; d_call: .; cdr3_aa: CASSLSEGGIEAFF; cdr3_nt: TGCGCCAGCAGCCTCTCAGAGGGAGGGATCGAAGCTTTCTTT
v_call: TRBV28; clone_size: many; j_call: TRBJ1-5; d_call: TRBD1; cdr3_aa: CASSLHRDRVNQPQHF; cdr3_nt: TGTGCCAGCAGTTTACACCGGGACAGGGTAAATCAGCCCCAGCATTTT
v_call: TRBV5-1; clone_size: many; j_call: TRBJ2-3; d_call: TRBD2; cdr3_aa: CASSLDLAGGTDTQYF; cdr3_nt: TGTGCCAGCAGCTTAGATCTAGCGGGAGGCACAGATACGCAGTATTTT
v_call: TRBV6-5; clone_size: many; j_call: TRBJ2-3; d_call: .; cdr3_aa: CASTPNGLSTDTQYF; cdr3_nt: TGTGCCAGCACCCCCAATGGGCTAAGCACAGATACGCAGTATTTT
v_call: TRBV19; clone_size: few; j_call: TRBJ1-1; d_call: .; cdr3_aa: CASSNRAVVQATEAFF; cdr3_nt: TGTGCCAGTAGTAATAGGGCAGTGGTTCAGGCCACTGAAGCTTTCTTT
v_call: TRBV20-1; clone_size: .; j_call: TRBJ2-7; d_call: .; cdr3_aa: CSARPLSEGAYVQYF; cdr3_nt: TGCAGTGCCAGACCCTTATCGGAGGGGGCGTACGTGCAGTACTTC
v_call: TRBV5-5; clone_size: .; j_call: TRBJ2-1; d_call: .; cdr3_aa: CASSFGGVEQFF; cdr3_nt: TGTGCCAGCAGCTTTGGAGGGGTTGAGCAGTTCTTC
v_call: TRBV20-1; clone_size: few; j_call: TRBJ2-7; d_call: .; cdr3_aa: CSARDGQGPYEQYF; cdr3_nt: TGCAGTGCTAGAGATGGGCAGGGACCCTACGAGCAGTACTTC
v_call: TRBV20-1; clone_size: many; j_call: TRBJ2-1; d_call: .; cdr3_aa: CSVGGGFSYNEQFF; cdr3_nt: TGCAGTGTTGGTGGGGGTTTCTCCTACAATGAGCAGTTCTTC
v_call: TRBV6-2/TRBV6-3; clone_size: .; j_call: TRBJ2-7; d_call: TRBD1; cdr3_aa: CASSVWTGNEQYF; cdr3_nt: TGTGCCAGCAGTGTATGGACAGGGAACGAGCAGTACTTC
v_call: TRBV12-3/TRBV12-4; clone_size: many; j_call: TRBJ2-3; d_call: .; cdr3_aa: CASSFRDTQYF; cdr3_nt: TGTGCCAGCAGTTTTCGAGATACGCAGTATTTT
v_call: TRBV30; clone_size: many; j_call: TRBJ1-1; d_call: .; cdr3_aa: CAWSDRNTEAFF; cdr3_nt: TGTGCCTGGAGTGATAGGAACACTGAAGCTTTCTTT
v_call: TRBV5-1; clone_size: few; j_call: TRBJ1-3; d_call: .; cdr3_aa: CASSLDLAAGNTIYF; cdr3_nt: TGCGCCAGCAGCTTGGACCTTGCGGCCGGAAACACCATATATTTT
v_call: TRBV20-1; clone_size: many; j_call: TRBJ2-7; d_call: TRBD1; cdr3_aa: CSAREVDRPHEQYF; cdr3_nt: TGCAGTGCTAGAGAAGTGGACAGGCCCCACGAGCAGTACTTC
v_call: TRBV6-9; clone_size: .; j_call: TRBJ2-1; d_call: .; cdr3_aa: CASSFGQRAYEQFF; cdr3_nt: TGTGCCAGCAGTTTCGGACAGAGAGCCTACGAGCAGTTCTTC
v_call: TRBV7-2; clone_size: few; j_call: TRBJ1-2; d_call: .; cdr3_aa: CASSFKTGGSGGYTF; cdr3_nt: TGTGCCAGCAGCTTTAAGACCGGGGGATCGGGCGGCTACACCTTC
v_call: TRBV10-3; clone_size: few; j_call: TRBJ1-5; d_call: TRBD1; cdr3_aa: CAISESWTGQNQPQHF; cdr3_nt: TGTGCCATCAGTGAGTCGTGGACAGGGCAGAATCAGCCCCAGCATTTT
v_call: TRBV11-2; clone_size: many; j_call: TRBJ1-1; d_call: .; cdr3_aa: CASSLRQTMNTEAFF; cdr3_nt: TGTGCCAGCAGCTTAAGACAGACTATGAACACTGAAGCTTTCTTT
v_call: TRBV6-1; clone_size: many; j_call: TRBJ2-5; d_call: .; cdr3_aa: CASSGGGTETQYF; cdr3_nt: TGTGCCAGCAGCGGAGGGGGGACAGAGACCCAGTACTTC
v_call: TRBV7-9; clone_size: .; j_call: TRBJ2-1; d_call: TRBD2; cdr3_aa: CASSARTSGRSVHNEQFF; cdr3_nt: TGTGCCAGCAGCGCCCGGACTAGCGGGAGGTCAGTCCACAATGAGCAGTTCTTC
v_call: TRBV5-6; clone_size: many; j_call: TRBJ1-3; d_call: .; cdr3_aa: CASSSRGHHSGNTIYF; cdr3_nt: TGTGCCAGCAGCTCCAGGGGACACCACTCTGGAAACACCATATATTTT
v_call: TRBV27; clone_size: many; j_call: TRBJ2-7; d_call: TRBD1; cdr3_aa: CVPVWGPRVLRTGGTYEQYF; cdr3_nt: TGTGTGCCAGTCTGGGGTCCCCGAGTTCTACGGACAGGTGGAACCTACGAGCAGTACTTC